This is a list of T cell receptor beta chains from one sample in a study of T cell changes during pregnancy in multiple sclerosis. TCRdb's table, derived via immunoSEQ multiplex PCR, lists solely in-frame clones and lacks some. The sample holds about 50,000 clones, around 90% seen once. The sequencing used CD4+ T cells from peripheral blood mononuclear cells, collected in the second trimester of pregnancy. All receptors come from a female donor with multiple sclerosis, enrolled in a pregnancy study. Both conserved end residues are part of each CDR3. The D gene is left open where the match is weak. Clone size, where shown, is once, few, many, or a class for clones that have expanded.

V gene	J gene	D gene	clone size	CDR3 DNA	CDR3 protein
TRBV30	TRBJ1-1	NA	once	TGTGCCTGGAGAAACAGGGTGGGCACTGAAGCTTTCTTT	CAWRNRVGTEAFF
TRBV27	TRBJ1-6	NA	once	TGTGCCAGCAGTTTCAGACTGGGTTCACCCCTCCACTTT	CASSFRLGSPLHF
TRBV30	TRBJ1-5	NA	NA	TGTGCCTGGAGTCTAGGGGTCTATCAGCCCCAGCATTTT	CAWSLGVYQPQHF
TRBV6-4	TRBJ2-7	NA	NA	TGTGCCAGCGGTTCGACTTGGCGGGGGCAGTACTTC	CASGSTWRGQYF
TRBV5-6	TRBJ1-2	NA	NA	TGTGCCAGCAGCTTGACAGGGTATGGCTACACCTTC	CASSLTGYGYTF
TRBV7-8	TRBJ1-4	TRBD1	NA	TGTGCCAGCAGCTTTTACAGGGGCAAACTTAATGAAAAACTGTTTTTT	CASSFYRGKLNEKLFF
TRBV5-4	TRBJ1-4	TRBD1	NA	TGTGCCAGCAGCTCACAGGGGTCTATTCATGAAAAACTGTTTTTT	CASSSQGSIHEKLFF
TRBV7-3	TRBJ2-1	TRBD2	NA	TGTGCCAGCAAACCCGGCGGGGGGGGGACTTACAATGAGCAGTTCTTC	CASKPGGGGTYNEQFF
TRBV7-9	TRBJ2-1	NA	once	TGTGCCAGCAGCTTAGATAACCTACCTCAGCAGTTCTTC	CASSLDNLPQQFF
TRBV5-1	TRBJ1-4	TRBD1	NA	TGCGCCAGCAGCCCGGGGACAGCCACTAATGAAAAACTGTTTTTT	CASSPGTATNEKLFF
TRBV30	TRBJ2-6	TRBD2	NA	TGTGCCCGTGGACTAGCGGGGGCCTTCTCTGGGGCCAACGTCCTGACTTTC	CARGLAGAFSGANVLTF
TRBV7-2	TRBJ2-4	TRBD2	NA	TGTGCCAGCAGCTCTAGCGGGAGGGTGGGCAAAAACATTCAGTACTTC	CASSSSGRVGKNIQYF
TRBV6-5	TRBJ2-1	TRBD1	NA	TGTGCCAGTAGGAGGACAGGGGTAGATGAGCAGTTCTTC	CASRRTGVDEQFF
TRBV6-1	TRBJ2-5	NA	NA	TGTGCCAGCAGTGAAGGCCTGGGAGTAACCAGCCAAGAGACCCAGTACTTC	CASSEGLGVTSQETQYF
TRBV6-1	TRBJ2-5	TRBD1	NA	TGTGCCAGCAGTAAACAGGGGGCACAAGAGACCCAGTACTTC	CASSKQGAQETQYF
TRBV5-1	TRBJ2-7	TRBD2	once	TGCGCCAGCAGCTCTGCACCTAGCGGGGGGGCCTACGAGCAGTACTTC	CASSSAPSGGAYEQYF
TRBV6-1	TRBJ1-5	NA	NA	TGTGCCAGCAGTGAAGGGGCGGCGGGGGGCGCAGGGCTTAGCAATCAGCCCCAGCATTTT	CASSEGAAGGAGLSNQPQHF
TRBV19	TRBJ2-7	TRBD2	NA	TGTGCCAGTAGTGGAGGGACTAGCGGGGGGGCCTACGAGCAGTACTTC	CASSGGTSGGAYEQYF
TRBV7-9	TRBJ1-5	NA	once	TGTGCCAGCAGCTTAGACAGGGTGAGCAATCAGCCCCAGCATTTT	CASSLDRVSNQPQHF
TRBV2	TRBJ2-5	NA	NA	TGTGCCAGCGCTCCGGGGACATTAGAGACCCAGTACTTC	CASAPGTLETQYF
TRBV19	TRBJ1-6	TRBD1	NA	TGTGCCAGTACCCTTGGATGGGGACAGAGCAATTCACCCCTCCACTTT	CASTLGWGQSNSPLHF
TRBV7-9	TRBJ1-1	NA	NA	TGTGCCAGCAGCCCCCAGGGTCCTGGGGTGAACACTGAAGCTTTCTTT	CASSPQGPGVNTEAFF
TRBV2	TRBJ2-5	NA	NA	TGTGCCAGCAGCTATCGGGAGACCCAGTACTTC	CASSYRETQYF
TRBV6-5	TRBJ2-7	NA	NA	TGTGCCAGCGCTCCGACCGGGGGCTCCTACGAGCAGTACTTC	CASAPTGGSYEQYF
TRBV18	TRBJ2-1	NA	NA	TGTGCCAGCTCACCCTTCACTTACAATGAGCAGTTCTTC	CASSPFTYNEQFF
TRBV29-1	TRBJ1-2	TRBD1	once	TGCAGCGCCGCAGGGGGCGGGGGCTACACCTTC	CSAAGGGGYTF
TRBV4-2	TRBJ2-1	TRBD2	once	TGTGCCAGCAGCCAAGCCCTAGCGGGGTATAATGAGCAGTTCTTC	CASSQALAGYNEQFF
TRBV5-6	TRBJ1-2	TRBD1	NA	TGTGCCAGCAGAGAAGATACAGGGGCACTGCGGGGCTACACCTTC	CASREDTGALRGYTF
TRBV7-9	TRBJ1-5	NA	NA	TGTGCCAGCAGCTTAGCGGGGAGTCAGCCCCAGCATTTT	CASSLAGSQPQHF
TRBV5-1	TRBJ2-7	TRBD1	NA	TGCGCCAGCAGTCCTGGGACAGGGAATCTTCAGCAGTACTTC	CASSPGTGNLQQYF
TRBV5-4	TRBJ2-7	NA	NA	TGTGCCAGCCGTGACGCTAACTATGACTACGAGCAGTACTTC	CASRDANYDYEQYF
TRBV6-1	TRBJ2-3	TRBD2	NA	TGTGCCAGCAGGACAAGGACTAGCGGCTCAGATACGCAGTATTTT	CASRTRTSGSDTQYF
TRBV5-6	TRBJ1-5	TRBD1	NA	TGTGCCAGCAGCTTGCGTGGGACAGGGACATTCCGCCAGCCCCAGCATTTT	CASSLRGTGTFRQPQHF
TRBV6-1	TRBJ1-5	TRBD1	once	TGTGCCAGCAGTGAAGGTATTAGGGGGCCTGGAGGCAATCAGCCCCAGCATTTT	CASSEGIRGPGGNQPQHF
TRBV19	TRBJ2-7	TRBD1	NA	TGTGCCAGTAGACCGGACAGGGGATACGAGCAGTACTTC	CASRPDRGYEQYF
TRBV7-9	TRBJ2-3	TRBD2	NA	TGTGCCAGCAGCTTAATCCTAGCGGGGGCAGATACGCAGTATTTT	CASSLILAGADTQYF
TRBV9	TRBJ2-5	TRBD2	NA	TGTGCCAGCAGCGTGGGGACTACACAAGAAACCCAGTACTTC	CASSVGTTQETQYF
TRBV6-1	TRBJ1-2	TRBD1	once	TGTGCCAGCAGCTCGGACAGGTCCTATGGCTACACCTTC	CASSSDRSYGYTF
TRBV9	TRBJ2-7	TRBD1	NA	TGTGCCAGCAGCGCCGGGACAGCCTACTCCTACGAGCAGTACTTC	CASSAGTAYSYEQYF
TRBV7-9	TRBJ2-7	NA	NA	TGTGCCAGCAGCCCTAAGAATACCAGGGACTCCTACGAGCAGTACTTC	CASSPKNTRDSYEQYF
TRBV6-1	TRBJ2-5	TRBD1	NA	TGTGCCAGCAGTGAAGGGGACAGGGGACGGGAGACCCAGTACTTC	CASSEGDRGRETQYF
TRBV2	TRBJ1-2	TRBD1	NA	TGTGCGCGGCCAGCAGGGGGGAGTCCAGGGGTGAACTATGGCTACACCTTC	CARPAGGSPGVNYGYTF
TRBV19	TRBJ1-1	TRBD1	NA	TGTGCCAGTAGTATGCGTGCTGGGACAGCGAACACTGAAGCTTTCTTT	CASSMRAGTANTEAFF
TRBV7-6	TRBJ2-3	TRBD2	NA	TGTGCCAGCAGCCCCCTAGCGGGGGGGCCGGATACGCAGTATTTT	CASSPLAGGPDTQYF
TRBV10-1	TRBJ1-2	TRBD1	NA	TGCGCCAGCAGTGAGTCGGGGGACAGGGCTGGCTACACCTTC	CASSESGDRAGYTF
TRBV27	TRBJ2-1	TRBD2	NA	TGTGCCAGCAGGAGAATCGGGGGGGCTTACAATGAGCAGTTCTTC	CASRRIGGAYNEQFF
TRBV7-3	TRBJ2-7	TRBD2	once	TGTGCCAGCAGCTTAACGGCCCCGGGACTAGCGGGGCACGAGCAGTACTTC	CASSLTAPGLAGHEQYF
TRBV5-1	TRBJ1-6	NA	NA	TGCGCCAGCAGCCGGGGGGCGGCCCTAGAAGGTAATTCACCCCTCCACTTT	CASSRGAALEGNSPLHF
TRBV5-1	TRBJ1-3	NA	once	TGCGCCAGCAGCTTGGTGGGCGGAGGACTCACCGGAAACACCATATATTTT	CASSLVGGGLTGNTIYF
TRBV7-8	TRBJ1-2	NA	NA	TGTGCCAGCAGCTTAGTAGTTCCTGCGGAATATGGCTACACCTTC	CASSLVVPAEYGYTF
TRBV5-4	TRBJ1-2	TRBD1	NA	TGTGCCAGCAGTTGGACAGGGATAGATAACTATGGCTACACCTTC	CASSWTGIDNYGYTF
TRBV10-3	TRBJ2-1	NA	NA	TGTGCCATCAGTGAATTAGTCTACAATGAGCAGTTCTTC	CAISELVYNEQFF
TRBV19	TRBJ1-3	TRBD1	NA	TGTGCCACGAGACAGGGGAGTGGAAACACCATATATTTT	CATRQGSGNTIYF